One sample yielded the 26 T cell receptor beta chains listed below, sequenced in a study of identical twins. From the 5' RACE reads, TCRdb called clonotypes with MiXCR, one entry per CDR3 protein. The sample holds 450,000 or so distinct CDR3 sequences; 20% to 30% are singletons and the top ten take about 2.7%. These data were likewise used in another study, on T cells expressing NK-cell markers.

Sequenced: CD4+ T cells sorted from blood. Source of these receptors: a woman aged 18 to 35 in good health.

This clonotype has just a few counts. This rearrangement joins TRBV7-2 to TRBJ1-1, with a possible D match to TRBD1 (5 bases). The CDR3 is 17 amino acids. The V end was cut by 5 bases, the J end by 4 bases, with 23 bases between. Germline CDR1 and CDR2: SGHTA and FQGNSA. CDR3 amino acids: CASSPLQVQLASTEAFF. In DNA form, the CDR3 reads TGTGCCAGCAGCCCCTTACAGGTGCAGTTAGCCAGCACTGAAGCTTTCTTT. The whole variable domain, remainder taken from reference TRBV7-2 and TRBJ1-1, is GAGVSQSPSNKVTEKGKDVELRCDPISGHTALYWYRQSLGQGLEFLIYFQGNSAPDKSGLPSDRFSAERTGGSVSTLTIQRTQQEDSAVYLCASSPLQVQLASTEAFFGQGTRLTVV.

The gene calls are TRBV6-5 and TRBJ2-3; D may be TRBD2 (6 bases). The CDR3 runs to 15 residues. CDR1 and CDR2 from the germline V gene are MNHEY and SVGAGI. V lost 4 bases and J 5 bases, leaving 16 bases between the germline ends. The CDR3 DNA sequence: TGTGCCAGCAGTTCCCCATCTGCGGGATTAGATACGCAGTATTTT. Translation gives CASSSPSAGLDTQYF.

This clonotype came up a few times. The CDR3 region is CASSLQGGIKNIQYF. The DNA of the CDR3 is TGTGCCAGCAGCCTACAGGGTGGGATCAAAAACATTCAGTACTTC. The chain uses TRBV7-8 and TRBJ2-4; possible D gene TRBD1, 6 bases. The V gene's germline CDR1 is SGHVS and CDR2 FQNEAQ. The CDR3 sequence is 15 residues long. The germline V and J ends were trimmed by 5 bases and 3 bases, with 14 bases remaining between them.

The chain recombines TRBV5-4 with TRBJ2-2; D is uncertain. From germline, CDR1 is SGHNT and CDR2 YYREEE (reference sequence). V lost 4 bases and J 4 bases, leaving 5 bases between the germline ends. This CDR3 comprises 12 residues. The CDR3 region is CASSRTTGELFF. CDR3 nucleotide sequence: TGTGCCAGCAGCCGGACCACCGGGGAGCTGTTTTTT. Filled out from reference TRBV5-4 and TRBJ2-2, the complete variable domain reads ETGVTQSPTHLIKTRGQQVTLRCSSQSGHNTVSWYQQALGQGPQFIFQYYREEENGRGNFPPRFSGLQFPNYSSELNVNALELDDSALYLCASSRTTGELFFGEGSRLTVL.

This clonotype was counted ten times or more. In nucleotides, the CDR3 is TGTGCCAGCAGTTACGGGGGACTAGTCAGCACAGATACGCAGTATTTT. It codes for CASSYGGLVSTDTQYF. The gene calls are TRBV6-5 and TRBJ2-3; the match to TRBD2 covers 8 bases. Trimming removed 2 bases from V and 0 bases from J; junction bases left unmatched: 4. Germline V gene sequence: CDR1 MNHEY, CDR2 SVGAGI. The CDR3 is 16 amino acids.

The chain employs TRBV12-3 or TRBV12-4 and TRBJ1-5; TRBD1 might be the D (5 bases). The length of the CDR3 is 15 residues. The germline V and J ends were trimmed by 1 base and 2 bases, with 9 bases remaining between them. The CDR3 DNA follows: TGTGCCAGCAGTTTAGAGTCCAGGGGCAATCAGCCCCAGCATTTT. Its protein product is CASSLESRGNQPQHF.

This clonotype occurred a few times. The V call is TRBV18, the J call TRBJ2-1; 10 bases fit TRBD1. The CDR3 is made up of 17 amino acids. Germline loops: CDR1 KGHSH, CDR2 LQKENI. V gave up 0 bases and J gave up 7 bases; unmatched junction bases: 9. CDR3 nucleotide sequence: TGTGCCAGCTCACCACCGTCGACAGGGGGCCTACGGAATGAGCAGTTCTTC. Translation: CASSPPSTGGLRNEQFF.

The rearrangement uses TRBV7-9 and TRBJ1-5, with D perhaps matching TRBD1 (5 bases). Trimming shortened V by 4 bases and J by 0 bases, and 10 bases separated the two germline ends. The CDR3 consists of 15 residues. Germline V gives CDR1 SEHNR, CDR2 FQNEAQ (reference sequence). This CDR3 reads CASSWGSDSNQPQHF. The CDR3 DNA reads as TGTGCCAGCAGCTGGGGCTCGGATAGCAATCAGCCCCAGCATTTT.

The chain uses TRBV5-1 and TRBJ2-5; D possibly matches TRBD1 or TRBD2 (5 bases each). In germline, CDR1 is SGHRS, CDR2 YFSETQ. V was clipped by 1 base and J by 14 bases, with 15 bases between them. The CDR3 has 12 residues. The CDR3 DNA is TGCGCCAGCAGCTTGAACCGGGACGTGTTATACTTC. This gives the protein CASSLNRDVLYF.

The genes are TRBV30 and TRBJ1-1, with D uncertain. This CDR3 is built from 14 residues. The ends were cut back, 0 bases at V and 1 base at J, with 9 bases in the middle. Germline V lookup: CDR1 GTSNPN, CDR2 SVGIG (reference sequence). CDR3 sequence: CAWSVSARNTEAFF. The CDR3 DNA reads TGTGCCTGGAGTGTAAGCGCCAGGAACACTGAAGCTTTCTTT.

V usage is TRBV3-1 and J usage is TRBJ2-7, with 10 bases fitting TRBD2. V was clipped by 4 bases and J by 5 bases; unmatched bases: 8. Germline CDR1 and CDR2: LGHDT and YNNKEL (reference sequence). The CDR3 totals 15 residues. CDR3 in DNA: TGTGCCAGCAGCCTGAGGACTAGCGGCATAGACGAGCAGTACTTC. Amino acids: CASSLRTSGIDEQYF.

The chain combines TRBV5-1 with TRBJ2-2; D is unresolved. The length of the CDR3 is 13 residues. Per germline, CDR1 SGHRS and CDR2 YFSETQ. V lost 0 bases to trimming and J lost 7 bases, with 7 bases between them. The CDR3: CASSLVVLGELFF. CDR3 DNA sequence: TGCGCCAGCAGCTTGGTTGTTCTCGGGGAGCTGTTTTTT.

This clonotype was observed a few times. V usage is TRBV12-3 or TRBV12-4 and J usage is TRBJ2-7, with D tentatively TRBD2 (6 bases). This CDR3 comprises 16 residues. V lost 8 bases and J 2 bases, leaving 22 bases between the germline ends. As DNA, the CDR3 is TGTGCCAGCGGAACCAATCCGGGGACTGTGACCTACGAGCAGTACTTC. Translated, it gives CASGTNPGTVTYEQYF.

This clonotype appeared a few times. The chain carries TRBV4-2 and TRBJ2-7; 7 bases line up with TRBD2. Germline CDR1 LGHNA, CDR2 YNFKEQ. The CDR3 sequence is 16 residues long. Unmatched junction bases numbered 10, after V lost 1 base and J lost 4 bases. The CDR3 region is CASSQVQASGNYEQYF. The CDR3 nucleotides read TGTGCCAGCAGCCAAGTACAGGCAAGCGGGAATTACGAGCAGTACTTC.

This clonotype was recorded a few times. The V and J genes are TRBV20-1 and TRBJ2-3; TRBD2 aligns across 12 bases. Per germline, CDR1 DFQATT and CDR2 SNEGSKA (reference sequence). V gave up 3 bases and J gave up 2 bases; unmatched junction bases: 6. The CDR3 loop spans 16 amino acids. The CDR3: CSASGRTSGTTDTQYF. Here the CDR3 DNA reads TGCAGTGCTAGTGGGAGGACTAGCGGGACCACAGATACGCAGTATTTT.

The chain carries TRBV7-2 and TRBJ2-1, with a possible D match to TRBD2 (5 bases). Trimming removed 5 bases at V and 8 bases at J, with 19 bases between. The CDR3 consists of 15 residues. Germline CDR1 and CDR2: SGHTA and FQGNSA. This CDR3 reads CASSPDASRGDEQFF. In nucleotides, the CDR3 is TGTGCCAGCAGCCCTGACGCCTCACGGGGAGATGAGCAGTTCTTC.

This chain connects TRBV20-1 to TRBJ1-1, with D unclear. Germline CDR1 is DFQATT and CDR2 is SNEGSKA (reference sequence). The CDR3 sequence is 11 residues long. V lost 2 bases and J lost 6, with 7 bases in between. Written as DNA, the CDR3 is TGCAGTGCTAGAATTAATCCTGAAGCTTTCTTT. Its translation is CSARINPEAFF.

A few counts support this clonotype. This chain links TRBV20-1 with TRBJ2-1, with TRBD2 matching over 11 bases. Germline-derived CDR1 and CDR2 are DFQATT and SNEGSKA (reference sequence). This CDR3 comprises 16 residues. V lost 6 bases to trimming and J lost 7 bases; unmatched junction nucleotides: 14. The CDR3 nucleotides are TGCAGTGCAATCGGAAGGTCTAGCGGGAGGAATAATGAGCAGTTCTTC. It yields the protein CSAIGRSSGRNNEQFF.

This clonotype was seen many times. The V gene is TRBV5-1, the J gene TRBJ1-5, with no clear D. The CDR3 length is 14 residues. The V end was cut by 4 bases, the J end by 5 bases, with 13 bases between. Germline V CDR1 and CDR2: SGHRS, YFSETQ. CDR3 DNA: TGCGCCAGCAGCGCGGCCCCGGAGGATCAGCCCCAGCATTTT. The encoded protein is CASSAAPEDQPQHF.

The chain combines TRBV10-3 with TRBJ2-5; TRBD2 might be the D (6 bases). The CDR3 spans 15 residues. Trimming left V 3 bases short and J 5 bases short, with 16 bases between. Germline CDR1 ENHRY, CDR2 SYGVKD. The CDR3 nucleotides are TGTGCCATCAGTGATAGACGGGAGCCCTGGGAGACCCAGTACTTC. Amino acids: CAISDRREPWETQYF.

This clonotype was observed a handful of times. A read error may produce the germline difference seen at one junction end. The gene calls are TRBV7-7 and TRBJ2-7; maybe TRBD2 (5 bases). This CDR3 comprises 13 residues. The germline V gene encodes CDR1 SSHAT and CDR2 FNYEAQ (reference sequence). The CDR3: CASSFGDTYEQYF. The CDR3 DNA is TGTGCTAGCAGCTTCGGGGATACCTACGAGCAGTACTTC.

This clonotype has just a few counts. This chain uses TRBV29-1 with TRBJ2-3; D uncertain. The CDR3 has 11 residues. CDR1 SQVTM and CDR2 ANQGSEA come from the germline V gene. Trimming shortened V by 4 bases and J by 2 bases, and 4 bases separated the two germline ends. The CDR3 reads CSVVPTDTQYF. The DNA for the CDR3 is TGCAGCGTTGTTCCCACAGATACGCAGTATTTT.

The chain combines TRBV6-2 or TRBV6-3 with TRBJ2-1; 11 bases line up with TRBD2. CDR1 is MNHEY and CDR2 is SVGEGT in the germline V gene. The CDR3 is 15 residues long. Trimming at V came to 6 bases and at J to 7 bases, leaving 8 bases not matched to a gene. CDR3 sequence reads: CASSKTSGIKNEQFF. CDR3 bases: TGTGCCAGCAGCAAGACTAGCGGGATCAAGAATGAGCAGTTCTTC.

Ten or more counts support this clonotype. V is TRBV3-2 and J is TRBJ2-5; the table's D call, TRBD1, was not checked against the DNA. TRBV3-2 corresponds to a pseudogene. The CDR3 has 18 amino acids. CDR3 nucleotides: TGTGCCAGCACCGTAGATCCCCGGAGACAGGGATATGTGGAGACCCAGTACTTC. It translates to CASTVDPRRQGYVETQYF.

This chain uses TRBV7-9 with TRBJ2-5; the D is unclear. Deletions cut 3 bases from V and 1 base from J, with 9 bases between. This CDR3 has 14 residues. Germline V lookup: CDR1 SEHNR, CDR2 FQNEAQ (reference sequence). The CDR3: CASSLSPSQETQYF. The CDR3 DNA sequence: TGTGCCAGCAGCTTGTCTCCGTCCCAAGAGACCCAGTACTTC.

This chain uses TRBV12-3 or TRBV12-4 with TRBJ1-1; D not certain. V was cut by 7 bases and J by 5 bases, with 11 bases left in between. This CDR3 spans 12 amino acids. The CDR3 protein is CASTLMGTEAFF. The CDR3 nucleotides read TGTGCCAGCACGTTGATGGGGACTGAAGCTTTCTTT.